Listed below are T cell receptor beta chains from one sample, sequenced in a study of Ad26.COV2.S vaccination and SARS-CoV-2 variants. Libraries were prepared by immunoSEQ multiplex PCR; TCRdb keeps only in-frame clonotypes and omits some of them. The sample has some 640,000 clones, more than 80% seen once. The input for sequencing was peripheral blood, taken in a trial of Ad26.COV2.S vaccine versus placebo. The receptors shown here come from a person aged 18 to 59 who received the Ad26.COV2.S COVID-19 vaccine or a placebo. The CDR3 runs from the conserved cysteine through the conserved F or W. A D gene is named only where the DNA matches it firmly. Part of the rows lack a size; the others show once, few, many or a class for expanded clones.

j_call	v_call	cdr3_length	d_call	clone_size	cdr3_nt	cdr3_aa
TRBJ2-2	TRBV6-1	15	TRBD1	NA	TGTGCCAGCAGACCCGGGACAGTGAACACCGGGGAGCTGTTTTTT	CASRPGTVNTGELFF
TRBJ1-2	TRBV16	14	NA	once	TGTGCCAGCAGCCGACTGCCTTGGCCTCGAGGCTACACCTTC	CASSRLPWPRGYTF
TRBJ2-5	TRBV3-1/TRBV3-2	16	TRBD2	NA	TGTGCCAGCAGCCAAGGGGGGACTAGCGGGGAGGGGACCCAGTACTTC	CASSQGGTSGEGTQYF
TRBJ1-3	TRBV7-9	13	NA	NA	TGTGCCAGCAGCCCCCGGGCTGGAAACACCATATATTTT	CASSPRAGNTIYF
TRBJ2-2	TRBV7-9	17	NA	NA	TGTGCCAGCAGCTTGGGCAGTCGATCAACCCTCACCGGGGAGCTGTTTTTT	CASSLGSRSTLTGELFF
TRBJ2-1	TRBV19	15	TRBD2	NA	TGTGCCAGTACCCCCCTAGCGGGAGGGTACAATGAGCAGTTCTTC	CASTPLAGGYNEQFF
TRBJ2-7	TRBV4-1	16	TRBD1	NA	TGCGCCAGCAGCCATGATAGAGGGACAGGGATCTACGAGCAGTACTTC	CASSHDRGTGIYEQYF
TRBJ2-3	TRBV7-2	18	TRBD2	NA	TGTGCCAGCAGCCGGACTAGCGGGAGTGATGTGTTCACAGATACGCAGTATTTT	CASSRTSGSDVFTDTQYF
TRBJ2-7	TRBV5-6	14	NA	once	TGTGCCAGCAGCTTGGTAATAGCTTCCTACGAGCAGTACTTC	CASSLVIASYEQYF
TRBJ2-1	TRBV6-5	14	NA	NA	TGTGCCAGCAGCCGGGGGGCTCCTTACAATGAGCAGTTCTTC	CASSRGAPYNEQFF
TRBJ2-7	TRBV5-1	15	NA	NA	TGCGCCAGCAGCTTGATCGCGGGTTGGACCTACGAGCAGTACTTC	CASSLIAGWTYEQYF
TRBJ1-6	TRBV25-1	14	NA	NA	TGTGCCAGCGCGGCGGGACGGAATAATTCACCCCTCCACTTT	CASAAGRNNSPLHF
TRBJ1-1	TRBV12-5	14	NA	NA	TGTGCTAGTGGGTCAGGGAAGGCTTACACTGAAGCTTTCTTT	CASGSGKAYTEAFF
TRBJ2-7	TRBV16	15	TRBD1	NA	TGTGCCAGCAGCCAAAACAGGGGGATCTCCTACGAGCAGTACTTC	CASSQNRGISYEQYF
TRBJ1-6	TRBV6-4	14	NA	once	TGTGCCAGCAGTGAACAGGAAAACGGGTCACCCCTCCACTTT	CASSEQENGSPLHF
TRBJ1-2	TRBV18	15	NA	NA	TGTGCCAGCTCACCAGGGGCGGAAACTAACTATGGCTACACCTTC	CASSPGAETNYGYTF
TRBJ2-3	TRBV7-3	15	NA	NA	TGTGCCAGCAGCTTATCAGGGGCTGGCACAGATACGCAGTATTTT	CASSLSGAGTDTQYF
TRBJ1-4	TRBV15	14	NA	NA	TGTGCCACCAGCAGAGGAGCGGCCGGTGAAAAACTGTTTTTT	CATSRGAAGEKLFF
TRBJ2-7	TRBV6-5	13	NA	NA	TGTGCCAGCAGTCGACAATCGGCTTACGAGCAGTACTTC	CASSRQSAYEQYF
TRBJ1-1	TRBV5-1	14	TRBD1	NA	TGCGCCAGCAGCTACAGGGGGCCCGGCACTGAAGCTTTCTTT	CASSYRGPGTEAFF
TRBJ1-5	TRBV18	13	NA	NA	TGTGCCAGCTCACCAATTGGCAATCAGCCCCAGCATTTT	CASSPIGNQPQHF
TRBJ2-7	TRBV5-1	13	NA	few	TGCGCCAGCAGCTTGGCTGTTACCTACGAGCAGTACTTC	CASSLAVTYEQYF
TRBJ1-6	TRBV27	15	TRBD1	NA	TGTGCCAGCAGTCCATGGGACAGGATATCATCACCCCTCCACTTT	CASSPWDRISSPLHF
TRBJ2-3	TRBV5-8	16	TRBD2	NA	TGTGCCAGCAGCGGGGGACTAACGAGGATCACAGATACGCAGTATTTT	CASSGGLTRITDTQYF
TRBJ2-7	TRBV5-1	15	NA	few	TGCGCCAGCAGCTTGGAAGGGATAGGGCCCTACGAGCAGTACTTC	CASSLEGIGPYEQYF
TRBJ2-1	TRBV7-2	16	TRBD2	NA	TGTGCCAGCAGCTTAGTGGGGACTAGCTGGTACAATGAGCAGTTCTTC	CASSLVGTSWYNEQFF
TRBJ1-4	TRBV21-1	17	NA	NA	TGTGCCAGCAGCTCAGGAGGGAGGACAGGGGCGGAGGAAAAACTGTTTTTT	CASSSGGRTGAEEKLFF
TRBJ2-7	TRBV19	15	TRBD1	NA	TGTGCCAGTAGTATTTTAAGGACAGGGAACGACGAGCAGTACTTC	CASSILRTGNDEQYF
TRBJ2-7	TRBV6-5	15	NA	NA	TGTGCCAGCAGTAAAAGGCTGACAGAGTCCTACGAGCAGTACTTC	CASSKRLTESYEQYF
TRBJ2-7	TRBV7-2	16	TRBD1	NA	TGTGCCAGCAGCTTAGGCCCAAGACAGGGCCCCTACGAGCAGTACTTC	CASSLGPRQGPYEQYF
TRBJ1-1	TRBV10-3	14	NA	NA	TGTGCCATCGGCTCCTTGGACCCAAACACTGAAGCTTTCTTT	CAIGSLDPNTEAFF
TRBJ1-6	TRBV19	13	NA	NA	TGTGCCAGTAGTATGAATGGGGGTTCACCCCTCCACTTT	CASSMNGGSPLHF
TRBJ1-5	TRBV10-2	13	NA	NA	TGCGCCAGCTCGGTATTGGGCAATCAGCCCCAGCATTTT	CASSVLGNQPQHF
TRBJ2-4	TRBV11-2	13	NA	many	TGTGCCAGCAGCTTAGATCTCGGAAACATTCAGTACTTC	CASSLDLGNIQYF
TRBJ2-3	TRBV6-4	15	NA	NA	TGTGCCAGCAGTGACTCGAAGGGCAGCACAGATACGCAGTATTTT	CASSDSKGSTDTQYF
TRBJ2-1	TRBV9	14	NA	NA	TGTGCCAGCAGCGTAGGTTCGGGAGAGGAAGAGCAGTTCTTC	CASSVGSGEEEQFF
TRBJ1-6	TRBV12-3/TRBV12-4	12	NA	NA	TGTGCCAGCAGTTGGGGTAATTCACCCCTCCACTTT	CASSWGNSPLHF
TRBJ2-7	TRBV18	18	NA	NA	TGTGCCAGCTCACCACAGTCTAGTCGTTCTGGTAGCTCCTACGAGCAGTACTTC	CASSPQSSRSGSSYEQYF
TRBJ2-2	TRBV27	16	NA	NA	TGTGCCAGCAGTTTTTGGGGACCAACGAACACCGGGGAGCTGTTTTTT	CASSFWGPTNTGELFF
TRBJ2-5	TRBV5-1	16	TRBD2	once	TGCGCCAGCAGCTTCTTGGGACTAGCGGGAGGAGAGACCCAGTACTTC	CASSFLGLAGGETQYF
TRBJ1-2	TRBV9	14	TRBD1	NA	TGTGCCAGCAGCGTAGGGCCAGGGGGAGAAAGCTACACCTTC	CASSVGPGGESYTF
TRBJ1-5	TRBV3-1/TRBV3-2	14	NA	NA	TGTGCCAGCAGCCAACAGTCGGGAAATCAGCCCCAGCATTTT	CASSQQSGNQPQHF
TRBJ1-1	TRBV7-9	13	NA	once	TGTGCCAGCAGCGGAGGGGGTTTCGGTGAAGCTTTCTTT	CASSGGGFGEAFF
TRBJ2-7	TRBV3-1/TRBV3-2	15	NA	NA	TGTGCCAGCAGCCAAGATATCGACGGTATCTACGAGCAGTACTTC	CASSQDIDGIYEQYF
TRBJ2-3	TRBV29-1	11	NA	NA	TGCAGCGTTGGCTTGTCTGATACGCAGTATTTT	CSVGLSDTQYF
TRBJ2-1	TRBV27	14	NA	once	TGTGCCAGCAGTCCCCTGGAAGGGGGCAATGAGCAGTTCTTC	CASSPLEGGNEQFF
TRBJ2-7	TRBV18	15	NA	NA	TGTGCCAGCTCACCAAGGGGCCGGGGGTCCTACGAGCAGTACTTC	CASSPRGRGSYEQYF
TRBJ1-1	TRBV12-5	15	NA	NA	TGTGCTAGTGGTTCCCGGACGGGATTGAACACTGAAGCTTTCTTT	CASGSRTGLNTEAFF
TRBJ2-1	TRBV6-6	13	NA	NA	TGTGCCAGCAGTTTACTTGAGGATAATGAGCAGTTCTTC	CASSLLEDNEQFF
TRBJ2-3	TRBV6-5	13	NA	NA	TGTGCCAGCCTGGACCCTGGCACAGATACGCAGTATTTT	CASLDPGTDTQYF
TRBJ2-5	TRBV6-2/TRBV6-3	16	TRBD2	NA	TGTGCCAGCAGTTATAAGCGGGGGTCCCAACAAGAGACCCAGTACTTC	CASSYKRGSQQETQYF
TRBJ2-3	TRBV19	15	NA	NA	TGTGCCAGTAGTCTGAGGGCAGGGAGCACAGATACGCAGTATTTT	CASSLRAGSTDTQYF
TRBJ1-2	TRBV19	13	NA	NA	TGTGCCAGTAGTGCTCACGGGGGCTACGGCTACACCTTC	CASSAHGGYGYTF
TRBJ1-1	TRBV5-1	13	NA	NA	TGCGCCAGCAGCCGCCAGGGTAACACTGAAGCTTTCTTT	CASSRQGNTEAFF